The clone carrying this TCR beta chain showed up just once. This record belongs to a study of blood T cell repertoires in COVID-19. Overall study context: T cells, B-cell-depleted T cells, or PBMCs provided the cDNA or gDNA that served as material.

The CDR3 sequence is 15 residues long. V gave up 6 bases and J gave up 7 bases; unmatched junction bases: 9. Germline-derived CDR1 and CDR2 are ENHRY and SYGVKD. Only in-frame clones appear in the TCRdb table, and some are missing; sequencing was by immunoSEQ multiplex PCR. This table has approximately 110,000 clones, roughly 85% appearing once. Material: peripheral blood. The chain is built from TRBV10-3 and TRBJ2-2, with 9 bases lining up with TRBD2. The clonotype comes from a man aged 35 to 55 with acute or convalescent COVID-19. The CDR3 DNA is TGTGCCATCAGCGATAGCGGGGGACGGGGCGGGGAGCTGTTTTTT. Encoded protein: CAISDSGGRGGELFF.